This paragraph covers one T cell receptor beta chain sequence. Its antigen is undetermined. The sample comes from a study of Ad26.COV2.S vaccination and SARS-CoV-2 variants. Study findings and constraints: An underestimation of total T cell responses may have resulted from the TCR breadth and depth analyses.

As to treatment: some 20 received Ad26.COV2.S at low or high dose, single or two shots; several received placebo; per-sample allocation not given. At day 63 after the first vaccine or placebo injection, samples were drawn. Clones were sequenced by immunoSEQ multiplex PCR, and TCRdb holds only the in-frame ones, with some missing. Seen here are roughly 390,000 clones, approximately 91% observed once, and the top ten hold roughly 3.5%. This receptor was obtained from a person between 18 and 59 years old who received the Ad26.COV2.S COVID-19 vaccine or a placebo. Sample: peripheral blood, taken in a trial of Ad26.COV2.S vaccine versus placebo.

The chain's CDR3 is CASSSRTGASGNTIYF. CDR3 in DNA: TGTGCCAGCAGCTCACGGACAGGAGCCTCTGGAAACACCATATATTTT. The V call is TRBV5-5, the J call TRBJ1-3; 7 positions match TRBD1. This CDR3 has 16 residues. Trimming cost V 3 bases and J 0 bases; bases outside gene matches: 6. Germline CDR1 is SGHKS and CDR2 is YYEKEE (reference sequence).